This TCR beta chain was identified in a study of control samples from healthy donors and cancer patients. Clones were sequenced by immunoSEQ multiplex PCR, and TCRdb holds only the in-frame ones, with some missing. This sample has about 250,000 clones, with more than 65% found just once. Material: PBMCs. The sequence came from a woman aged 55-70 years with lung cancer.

The CDR3 loop is CASSQGGRGPGTGELFF. The CDR3 DNA follows: TGTGCCAGCAGCCAAGGGGGAAGGGGGCCGGGCACCGGGGAGCTGTTTTTT. The chain has TRBV3-1 (or the pseudogene TRBV3-2) and TRBJ2-2; 7 nucleotides agree with TRBD1. The CDR3 is made up of 17 amino acids. Per germline, CDR1 LGHDT and CDR2 YNNKEL (reference sequence). After removal of 1 base from V and 4 bases from J, the junction contained 9 bases not matched to a gene.